This T cell receptor beta chain appears in the sequencing data of a study of cytomegalovirus exposure and HLA in healthy donors. This CDR3 has 13 residues. The V gene's germline CDR1 is MNHNS and CDR2 SASEGT. V was shortened by 6 bases and J by 4 bases, with 12 bases between the two germline ends. Findings of the study overall: The later analysis indicated that the majority of CMV-associated TCR beta chains appeared HLA-restricted. Links to common viral pathogens appeared, in a later analysis, for several of the most significant clusters. Specificity for CMV antigens was confirmed in vitro for a few of the CMV-associated chains.

Primers included in the PCR were 60 Vbeta and 13 Jbeta primers. The repertoire was sequenced with immunoSEQ multiplex PCR; TCRdb's copy has only in-frame clones and lacks some. The sample includes 220,000 or so clones, 75% to 85% of them seen just once. A few counts support this clone. Its matching antigen is unknown. The chain links TRBV6-1 to TRBJ1-1, with a weak D call TRBD1 (6 bases). The TCR originated in a middle-aged woman in good health and CMV-seronegative. Sample: PBMCs. The CDR3 sequence is CASRGQSGTEAFF. The CDR3 DNA sequence: TGTGCCAGCAGGGGACAATCGGGCACTGAAGCTTTCTTT.